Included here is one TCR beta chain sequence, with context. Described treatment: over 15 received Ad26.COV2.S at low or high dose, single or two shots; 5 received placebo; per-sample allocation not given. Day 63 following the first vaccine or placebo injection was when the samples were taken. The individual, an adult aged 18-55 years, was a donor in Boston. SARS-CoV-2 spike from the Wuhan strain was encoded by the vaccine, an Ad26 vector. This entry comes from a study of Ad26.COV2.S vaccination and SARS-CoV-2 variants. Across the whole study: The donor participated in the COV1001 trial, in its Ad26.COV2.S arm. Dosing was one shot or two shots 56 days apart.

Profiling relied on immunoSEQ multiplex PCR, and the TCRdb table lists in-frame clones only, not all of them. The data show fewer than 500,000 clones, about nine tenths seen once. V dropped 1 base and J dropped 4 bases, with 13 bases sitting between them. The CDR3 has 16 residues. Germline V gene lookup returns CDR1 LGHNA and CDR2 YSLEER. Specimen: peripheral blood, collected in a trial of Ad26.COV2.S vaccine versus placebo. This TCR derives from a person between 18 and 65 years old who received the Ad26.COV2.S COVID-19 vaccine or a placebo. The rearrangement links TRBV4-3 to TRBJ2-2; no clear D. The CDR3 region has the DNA TGCGCCAGCAGCCAAGTGCGTGGCCTGGGCACCGGGGAGCTGTTTTTT. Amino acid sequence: CASSQVRGLGTGELFF.